This T cell receptor (beta chain) was sequenced for a study of blood T cell repertoires in COVID-19. TCRdb's table, derived via immunoSEQ multiplex PCR, lists solely in-frame clones and lacks some. The sample lists over 150,000 clones; about 86% were seen once. Trimming removed 6 bases at V and 5 bases at J, with 10 bases between. The V gene's germline CDR1 is MDHEN and CDR2 SYDVKM. This CDR3 is built from 12 residues. V usage is TRBV28 and J usage is TRBJ2-5; D not resolved. This sequence originates from a man between 65 and 85 years old with active or convalescent COVID-19. The sequenced material came from peripheral blood. Here the CDR3 reads CASSTTGETQYF. The CDR3 coding sequence is TGTGCCAGCAGCACGACCGGGGAGACCCAGTACTTC.